This entry lists 18 T cell receptor beta chains sequenced from one sample in a study of cytomegalovirus exposure and HLA in healthy donors (dated by TCRdb to about 2017). Libraries were constructed by the immunoSEQ multiplex PCR assay. Entries here come from immuneACCESS through TCRdb and include only in-frame sequences with V and J called. Some clones fail to appear in such tables; in the studies checked, an unresolved V gene covers under half of the shortfall, and the cause of the remainder is unknown. This sample lists some 140,000 clones; 65% to 90% were detected once. The ten largest clones represent 20% to 25% of the sample. Source material: PBMCs. Receptor source: a man aged 18-30 years in good health and CMV-seropositive.

The gene calls are TRBV6-6 and TRBJ2-7; 12 bases line up with TRBD2. The CDR3 totals 14 residues. V trimming: 5 bases; J trimming: 3 bases; junction bases outside the gene matches: 2. The germline V gene encodes CDR1 MNHNY and CDR2 SVGAGI (reference sequence). CDR3 coding DNA: TGTGCCAGCAGTCCTAGCGGGGGGGGCTACGAGCAGTACTTC. Translated: CASSPSGGGYEQYF.

The chain recombines TRBV16 with TRBJ1-5, with D maybe TRBD1 (6 bases). Per germline, CDR1 KGHSY and CDR2 FQNENV. The CDR3 has 19 amino acids. The V gene lost 1 base and the J gene lost 2 bases, with 21 bases spanning the gap. CDR3 residues: CASSQLRLAQTGGNQPQHF. In DNA, the CDR3 is TGTGCCAGCAGCCAATTACGATTGGCCCAGACAGGAGGCAATCAGCCCCAGCATTTT. Filled out from reference TRBV16 and TRBJ1-5, the complete variable domain reads GEEVAQTPKHLVRGEGQKAKLYCAPIKGHSYVFWYQQVLKNEFKFLISFQNENVFDETGMPKERFSAKCLPNSPCSLEIQATKLEDSAVYFCASSQLRLAQTGGNQPQHFGDGTRLSIL.

V usage is TRBV5-6 and J usage is TRBJ2-5; 9 nucleotides align to TRBD1. The V gene end was trimmed by 3 bases and the J gene end by 4 bases; junction bases not matched to a gene: 7. Germline CDR1 and CDR2: SGHDT and YYEEEE. The CDR3 is made up of 15 amino acids. The CDR3 DNA sequence: TGTGCCAGCAGCTACCGGGACAGGGTCCCAGAGACCCAGTACTTC. The encoded protein is CASSYRDRVPETQYF. Full variable domain (rest looked up from reference TRBV5-6 and TRBJ2-5): DAGVTQSPTHLIKTRGQQVTLRCSPKSGHDTVSWYQQALGQGPQFIFQYYEEEERQRGNFPDRFSGHQFPNYSSELNVNALLLGDSALYLCASSYRDRVPETQYFGPGTRLLVL.

This chain links TRBV30 with TRBJ2-3, with TRBD2 matching 7 bases. This CDR3 is built from 15 residues. V dropped 0 bases and J dropped 3; count of bases not matched to a gene: 6. Germline assignment: CDR1 GTSNPN and CDR2 SVGIG (reference sequence). In DNA, the CDR3 is TGTGCCTGGAGTGTAAGGAGGGGAGGGACAGATACGCAGTATTTT. It encodes CAWSVRRGGTDTQYF.

This clone was seen a few times. The chain couples TRBV7-8 to TRBJ2-7, with TRBD2 as a possible D gene (6 bases). Germline CDR1 and CDR2: SGHVS and FQNEAQ. CDR3 length: 14 amino acids. V lost 2 bases to trimming and J lost 5 bases, with 13 bases between them. CDR3 nucleotides: TGTGCCAGCAGCTTACTCGGGAGTGGCCACGAGCAGTACTTC. Protein: CASSLLGSGHEQYF.

The CDR3 here is CASSKGGQGSSPQHF. The CDR3 region has the DNA TGTGCCAGCAGCAAAGGCGGACAGGGAAGTTCCCCCCAGCATTTT. The V gene is TRBV21-1, the J gene TRBJ1-5; the DNA was not used to check the table's D call, TRBD1. TRBV21-1 is assigned pseudogene status. This CDR3 is 15 amino acids long.

The gene calls are TRBV7-6 and TRBJ1-2, with unresolved D. From germline, CDR1 is SGHVS and CDR2 FNYEAQ. The CDR3 runs to 17 residues. V gave up 5 bases and J gave up 4 bases, with 23 bases separating them. CDR3 sequence reads: CASSPTALGGGSYGYTF. CDR3 bases: TGTGCCAGCAGCCCCACAGCGTTAGGAGGAGGTTCCTATGGCTACACCTTC.

This chain connects TRBV4-3 to TRBJ1-3; D unresolved. The CDR3 sequence is 17 residues long. Looked up from germline, CDR1 is LGHNA and CDR2 is YSLEER. The V end lost 0 bases, the J end lost 0 bases, and 12 bases lay between the germline ends. The CDR3 DNA reads as TGCGCCAGCAGCCAAGATAGGAGGACGGTCTCTGGAAACACCATATATTTT. Its translation is CASSQDRRTVSGNTIYF.

V and J are TRBV7-9 and TRBJ1-5; D gene ambiguous. CDR1 and CDR2 from the germline V gene are SEHNR and FQNEAQ (reference sequence). V was pared by 1 base and J by 1 base, with 5 bases between. There are 14 residues in the CDR3. The DNA for the CDR3 is TGTGCCAGCAGCTTAGGACAAAGCAATCAGCCCCAGCATTTT. Residues: CASSLGQSNQPQHF.

V gene TRBV19 combines with J gene TRBJ2-5; D is ambiguous. The V gene's germline CDR1 is LNHDA and CDR2 SQIVND (reference sequence). There are 10 residues in the CDR3. V was trimmed by 6 bases and J by 5 bases, leaving 4 bases between them. For the CDR3, the DNA is TGTGCCAGTAGACTCGAGACCCAGTACTTC. Residues: CASRLETQYF.

The J gene is TRBJ2-7, the V gene TRBV4-1; D might be TRBD2 (5 bases). Germline V lookup: CDR1 MGHRA, CDR2 YSYEKL. V gave up 3 bases and J gave up 3 bases, with 15 bases separating them. The CDR3 sequence is 15 residues long. The CDR3 DNA is TGCGCCAGCAGCCAGGGGAGTGCTGTTGGCTACGAGCAGTACTTC. Amino acids: CASSQGSAVGYEQYF.

The rearrangement joins TRBV28 to TRBJ1-5; D unresolved. Trimming took 5 bases from V and 0 from J, leaving 17 bases between them. CDR1 is MDHEN and CDR2 is SYDVKM in the germline V gene. The CDR3 has 17 residues. The CDR3: CASSPTRGGHSNQPQHF. The DNA for the CDR3 is TGTGCCAGCAGTCCCACCCGCGGAGGTCATAGCAATCAGCCCCAGCATTTT.

The gene calls are TRBV4-3 and TRBJ2-1, with 10 positions matching TRBD2. CDR1 is LGHNA and CDR2 is YSLEER in the germline V gene. The J segment lost 1 base and the V segment lost 0 bases, leaving 3 bases of the junction unmatched. The CDR3 sequence is 17 residues long. CDR3 DNA: TGCGCCAGCAGCCAAGATCCTAGCGGGAGATCCTACAATGAGCAGTTCTTC. Translation gives CASSQDPSGRSYNEQFF.

The chain combines TRBV27 with TRBJ1-2, with a tentative D call TRBD1 (6 bases). Between the trimmed V and J ends, which lost 5 bases and 6 bases, there was a span of 13 bases. The germline V gene encodes CDR1 MNHEY and CDR2 SMNVEV (reference sequence). The CDR3 has 13 residues. The CDR3 here is CASSPTGYDGYTF. The CDR3 DNA reads as TGTGCCAGCAGTCCTACAGGGTACGATGGCTACACCTTC.

The chain combines TRBV11-2 with TRBJ2-1; D not resolved. Trimming left V 1 base short and J 9 bases short, with 7 bases between. The CDR3 sequence is 12 residues long. CDR1 is SGHAT, CDR2 FQNNGV, per germline. The CDR3 nucleotides are TGTGCCAGCAGCTTAGTGACTGCTGAGCAGTTCTTC. Protein sequence: CASSLVTAEQFF.

The chain carries TRBV5-1 and TRBJ2-2; TRBD2 is a possible D gene (6 bases). The CDR3 consists of 16 residues. Germline V gene sequence: CDR1 SGHRS, CDR2 YFSETQ. The V and J ends lost 4 bases and 0 bases respectively, with 13 bases between them. The CDR3 DNA reads TGCGCCAGCAGCACCCGGGGGAACGCGAACACCGGGGAGCTGTTTTTT. It yields the protein CASSTRGNANTGELFF.

This clone was seen once. The chain links TRBV7-9 to TRBJ1-2, with D possibly TRBD1 on 5 matching bases. V lost 5 bases, J lost 5 bases, and 18 bases lay in between. The germline CDR1 and CDR2 sequences are SEHNR and FQNEAQ (reference sequence). The CDR3 covers 15 residues. The CDR3 coding sequence is TGTGCCAGCAGCCCGGACCGAGGGGCGGGATATGGCTACACCTTC. Translated: CASSPDRGAGYGYTF.

V usage is TRBV25-1 and J usage is TRBJ2-7; maybe TRBD2 (5 bases). There are 16 residues in the CDR3. Germline CDR1 MGHDK, CDR2 SYGVNS. Between the trimmed V and J ends, which lost 7 bases and 0 bases, there was a span of 19 bases. This chain's CDR3 is CASTSGLLTGSYEQYF. The CDR3 DNA reads TGTGCCAGCACCTCCGGACTCCTTACCGGCTCCTACGAGCAGTACTTC.